This T cell receptor (beta chain) was identified during a study of STAT5B mutations in CD4+ large granular lymphocyte leukemia. Trimming shortened V by 1 base and J by 11 bases, and 12 bases separated the two germline ends. Germline V gives CDR1 SQVTM, CDR2 ANQGSEA. The CDR3 is 12 residues long. Sequencing was performed with immunoSEQ multiplex PCR; in TCRdb, only in-frame clones are kept and a portion is missing. This sample has about 25,000 clones, with 74% found just once. The specimen sequenced was CD4+ T cells from blood buffy coats. J is TRBJ1-3 and V is TRBV29-1; D not resolved. The sequence came from a human donor in good health. For the CDR3, the DNA is TGCAGCGTTGAAGGTCCGGGCGCGGCCATATATTTT. Protein: CSVEGPGAAIYF.